What follows are 8 T cell receptor beta chains derived from one specimen sequenced in a study of identical twins. In TCRdb, the 5' RACE reads were re-called with MiXCR into one record per CDR3 protein. The sample includes more than 250,000 distinct CDR3 sequences, roughly 8.6% seen only once; the top ten take less than 2.5%. In addition, the sample was reused for a study of yellow fever vaccine responses in identical twins.

The sequenced material came from memory (CD45RO+) T cells sorted from blood. All receptors derive from a woman aged 18-29 years in good health.

The chain carries TRBV5-1 and TRBJ2-5; the match to TRBD2 covers 8 bases. This CDR3 contains 14 residues. Germline V lookup: CDR1 SGHRS, CDR2 YFSETQ. V lost 4 bases to trimming and J lost 2 bases; unmatched junction nucleotides: 4. In DNA, the CDR3 is TGCGCCAGCAGCCCGGGGGGGGTGCAAGAGACCCAGTACTTC. Its translation: CASSPGGVQETQYF.

The V and J genes are TRBV28 and TRBJ2-6; D is perhaps TRBD1 (6 bases). This CDR3 contains 17 residues. Trimming left V 7 bases short and J 0 bases short, with 16 bases between. Germline values: CDR1 MDHEN, CDR2 SYDVKM. As DNA, the CDR3 is TGTGCCAGCACCCGAGTAGGACAGCCCTCTGGGGCCAACGTCCTGACTTTC. It translates to CASTRVGQPSGANVLTF.

Only a few counts were recorded for this clonotype. The rearrangement links TRBV12-3 or TRBV12-4 to TRBJ1-2; tentatively, D is TRBD1 (5 bases). V was pared by 8 bases and J by 6 bases, with 19 bases between. The CDR3 loop spans 14 amino acids. Written as DNA, the CDR3 is TGTGCCAGCGTGGTGGGGCAGGGCAGGGATGGCTACACCTTC. It translates to CASVVGQGRDGYTF.

This chain connects TRBV28 to TRBJ2-7; D gene unclear. Trimming cost V 7 bases and J 2 bases, with 12 bases left between them. Germline V gene sequence: CDR1 MDHEN, CDR2 SYDVKM. The CDR3 consists of 13 residues. Here the CDR3 DNA reads TGTGCCAGCACGAACCCAGACACCTACGAGCAGTACGTC. This codes for CASTNPDTYEQYV.

The CDR3: CASSGLDSSYEQYV. The CDR3 DNA follows: TGTGCCAGCAGTGGTTTAGACAGCTCCTACGAGCAGTACGTC. The rearrangement uses TRBV2 and TRBJ2-7; the D gene is possibly TRBD1 (5 bases). Trimming shortened V by 4 bases and J by 0 bases, and 10 bases separated the two germline ends. CDR1 and CDR2 (germline): SNHLY, FYNNEI. The CDR3 is made up of 14 amino acids.

This clonotype was observed a few times. CDR3 protein: CASSVFPSGQADIQYF. The CDR3, as DNA: TGTGCCAGCAGCGTTTTCCCTAGCGGTCAGGCAGACATTCAGTACTTC. The chain employs TRBV9 and TRBJ2-4, with 7 bases that match TRBD2. V was pared by 2 bases and J by 8 bases, with 13 bases of the junction left unmatched. This CDR3 comprises 16 residues. Per germline, CDR1 SGDLS and CDR2 YYNGEE.

The chain recombines TRBV5-6 with TRBJ2-2; tentatively, D is TRBD2 (6 bases). The CDR3 sequence is 14 residues long. Germline V lookup: CDR1 SGHDT, CDR2 YYEEEE. V was trimmed by 5 bases and J by 3 bases, leaving 11 bases between them. The CDR3 is CASSWEEDTGELFF. The CDR3 coding sequence is TGTGCCAGCAGTTGGGAGGAGGACACCGGGGAGCTGTTTTTT. Full variable domain (remainder filled in from reference TRBV5-6 and TRBJ2-2): DAGVTQSPTHLIKTRGQQVTLRCSPKSGHDTVSWYQQALGQGPQFIFQYYEEEERQRGNFPDRFSGHQFPNYSSELNVNALLLGDSALYLCASSWEEDTGELFFGEGSRLTVL.

This clonotype was counted many times. The CDR3 nucleotides read TGTGCCAGCAGTGCCCAGCGGAGCCAAGAGACCCAGTACTTC. This gives the protein CASSAQRSQETQYF. V and J are TRBV11-2 and TRBJ2-5; D perhaps matches TRBD2 (5 bases). The germline V and J ends were trimmed by 6 bases and 1 base, with 12 bases remaining between them. The germline gives CDR1 SGHAT, CDR2 FQNNGV. The CDR3 contains 14 residues.